This T cell receptor (beta chain) was observed in a study of shared clonotypes between healthy human individuals. Study-level background: The donors, two women and a few men, were aged 18 to 49. Each donor contributed plates that comprised three CD4 naive, three CD4 memory, two CD8 naive and one CD8 memory.

In the case of this clone: No antigen is known for it.

The naive CD8 subset, CD45RO-negative cells positively selected for CCR7, excluded terminally differentiated effector memory CD45RA+ cells. General study points: The study generally estimated greater richness for naive than memory subsets. Sampling was confined to blood; repertoires within tissues likely differ.

Germline CDR1 reads MDHEN; CDR2 reads SYDVKM. V lost 6 bases, J lost 1 base, and 9 bases stayed unmatched. This CDR3 spans 16 amino acids. Sequencing used immunoSEQ multiplex PCR; TCRdb keeps in-frame clones, though not all of them. The sample lists millions of clones; 90% to 95% were seen once. The chain joins TRBV28 to TRBJ1-2; TRBD1 agrees at 9 bases. Specimen: naive CD8+ T cells from PBMCs. The receptor was derived from a man younger than 35 in good health. Some clones in this sample may be carry-over from other donors' samples. The CDR3 is CASSTHKTGGNYGYTF. DNA of the CDR3: TGTGCCAGCAGCACCCATAAGACAGGGGGTAACTATGGCTACACCTTC.